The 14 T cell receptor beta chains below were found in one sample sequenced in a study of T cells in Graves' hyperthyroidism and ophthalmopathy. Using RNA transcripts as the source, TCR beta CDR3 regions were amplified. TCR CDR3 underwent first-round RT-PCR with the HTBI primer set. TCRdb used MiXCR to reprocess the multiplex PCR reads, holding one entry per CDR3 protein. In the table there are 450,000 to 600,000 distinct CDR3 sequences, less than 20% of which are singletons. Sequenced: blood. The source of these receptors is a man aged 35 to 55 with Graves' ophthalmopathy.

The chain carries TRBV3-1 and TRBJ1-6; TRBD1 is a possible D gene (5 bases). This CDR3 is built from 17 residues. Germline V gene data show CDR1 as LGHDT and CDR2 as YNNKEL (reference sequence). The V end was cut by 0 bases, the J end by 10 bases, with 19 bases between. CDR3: CASSQDGDTTRGSPLHF. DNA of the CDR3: TGTGCCAGCAGCCAAGATGGTGACACTACCCGGGGGTCACCCCTCCACTTT.

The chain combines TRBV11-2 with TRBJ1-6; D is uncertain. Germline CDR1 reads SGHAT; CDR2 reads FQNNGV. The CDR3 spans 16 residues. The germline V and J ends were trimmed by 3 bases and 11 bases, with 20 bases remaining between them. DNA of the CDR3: TGTGCCAGCAGCTTGGACGGGTGGGCCGGAATGGCACCCCTCCACTTT. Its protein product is CASSLDGWAGMAPLHF.

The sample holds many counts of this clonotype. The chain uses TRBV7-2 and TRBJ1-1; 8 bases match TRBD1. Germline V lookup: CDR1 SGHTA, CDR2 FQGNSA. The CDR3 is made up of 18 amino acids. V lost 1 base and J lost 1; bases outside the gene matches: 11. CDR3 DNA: TGTGCCAGCAGCTTAGTGCCCCCTCAAGGACAGGGGAACACTGAAGCTTTCTTT. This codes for CASSLVPPQGQGNTEAFF. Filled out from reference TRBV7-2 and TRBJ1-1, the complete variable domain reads GAGVSQSPSNKVTEKGKDVELRCDPISGHTALYWYRQSLGQGLEFLIYFQGNSAPDKSGLPSDRFSAERTGGSVSTLTIQRTQQEDSAVYLCASSLVPPQGQGNTEAFFGQGTRLTVV.

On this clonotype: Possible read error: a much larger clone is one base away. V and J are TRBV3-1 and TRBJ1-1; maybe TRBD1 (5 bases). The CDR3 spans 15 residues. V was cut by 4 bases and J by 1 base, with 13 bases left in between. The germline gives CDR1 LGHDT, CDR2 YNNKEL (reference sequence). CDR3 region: CASSPKFGANTEAFF. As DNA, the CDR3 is TGTGCCAGCAGCCCGAAGTTTGGGGCGAACACTGAAGCTTTCTTT. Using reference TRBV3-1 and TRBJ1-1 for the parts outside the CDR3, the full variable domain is DTAVSQTPKYLVTQMGNDKSIKCEQNLGHDTMYWYKQDSKKFLKIMFSYNNKELIINETVPNRFSPKSPDKAHLNLHINSLELGDSAVYFCASSPKFGANTEAFFGQGTRLTVV.

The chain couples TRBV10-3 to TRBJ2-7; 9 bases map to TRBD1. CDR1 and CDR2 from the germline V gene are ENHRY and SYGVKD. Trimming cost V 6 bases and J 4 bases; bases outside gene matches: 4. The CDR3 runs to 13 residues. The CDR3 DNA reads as TGTGCCATCAGCGGGACAGGGTTGTACGAGCAGTACTTC. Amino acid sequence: CAISGTGLYEQYF.

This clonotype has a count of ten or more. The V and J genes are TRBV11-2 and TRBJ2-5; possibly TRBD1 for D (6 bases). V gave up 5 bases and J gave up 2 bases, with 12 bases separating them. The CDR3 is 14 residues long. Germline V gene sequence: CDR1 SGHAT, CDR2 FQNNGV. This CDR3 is CASSNHRAQETQYF. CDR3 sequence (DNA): TGTGCCAGCAGCAACCACAGGGCTCAAGAGACCCAGTACTTC.

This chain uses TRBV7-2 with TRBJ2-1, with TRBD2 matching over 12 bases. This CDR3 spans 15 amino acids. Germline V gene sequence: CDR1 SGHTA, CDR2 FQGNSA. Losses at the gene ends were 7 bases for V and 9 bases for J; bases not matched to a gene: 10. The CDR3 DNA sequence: TGTGCCAGCACCCCCCCTAGCGGGAGGGCCAGTGAGCAGTTCTTC. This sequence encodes CASTPPSGRASEQFF.

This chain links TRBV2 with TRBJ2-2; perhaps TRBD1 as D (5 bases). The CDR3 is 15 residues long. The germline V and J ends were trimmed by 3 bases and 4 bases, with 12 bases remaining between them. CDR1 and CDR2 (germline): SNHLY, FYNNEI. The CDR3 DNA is TGTGCCAGCAGTGATGTCAGGGCGGTCACCGGGGAGCTGTTTTTT. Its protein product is CASSDVRAVTGELFF.

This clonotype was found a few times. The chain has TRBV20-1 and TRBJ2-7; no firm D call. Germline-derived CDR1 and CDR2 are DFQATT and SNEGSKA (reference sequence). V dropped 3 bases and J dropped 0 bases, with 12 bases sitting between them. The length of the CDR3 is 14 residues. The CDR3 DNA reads TGCAGTGCTAGCTACACTCAAAGCTCCTACGAGCAGTACTTC. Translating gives CSASYTQSSYEQYF.

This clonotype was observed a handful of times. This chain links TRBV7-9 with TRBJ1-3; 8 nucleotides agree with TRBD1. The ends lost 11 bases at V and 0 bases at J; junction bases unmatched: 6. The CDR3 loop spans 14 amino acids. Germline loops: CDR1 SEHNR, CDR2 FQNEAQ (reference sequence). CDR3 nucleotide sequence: TGTGCCGCGGACAGGGTAAACTCTGGAAACACCATATATTTT. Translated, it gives CAADRVNSGNTIYF.

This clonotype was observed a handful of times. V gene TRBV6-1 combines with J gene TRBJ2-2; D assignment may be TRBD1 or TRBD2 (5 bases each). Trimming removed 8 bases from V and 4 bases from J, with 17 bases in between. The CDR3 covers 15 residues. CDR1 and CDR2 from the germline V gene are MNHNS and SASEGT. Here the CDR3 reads CASGTEREGTGELFF. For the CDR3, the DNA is TGTGCCAGCGGGACGGAACGGGAAGGCACCGGGGAGCTGTTTTTT.

This CDR3 is CASGYPPTGTSGNFNEQFF. CDR3 nucleotide sequence: TGTGCCAGCGGATACCCCCCTACCGGGACTAGCGGGAACTTCAATGAGCAGTTCTTC. The gene calls are TRBV11-2 and TRBJ2-1; 13 bases agree with TRBD2. Germline lookup yields CDR1 SGHAT and CDR2 FQNNGV. The CDR3 contains 19 residues. V shed 8 bases, J shed 6 bases, and the junction held 19 bases outside the gene matches.

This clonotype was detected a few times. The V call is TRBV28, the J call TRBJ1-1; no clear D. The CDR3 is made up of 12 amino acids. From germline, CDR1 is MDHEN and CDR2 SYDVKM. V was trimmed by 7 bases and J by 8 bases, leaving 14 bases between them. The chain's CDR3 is CASTSLTEEAFF. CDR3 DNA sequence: TGTGCCAGCACCTCTTTAACCGAAGAAGCTTTCTTT.

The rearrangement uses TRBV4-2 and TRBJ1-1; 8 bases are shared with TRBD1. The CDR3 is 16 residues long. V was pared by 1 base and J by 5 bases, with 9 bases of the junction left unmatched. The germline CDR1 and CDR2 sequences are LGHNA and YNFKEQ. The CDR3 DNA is TGTGCCAGCAGCCAAGTAGGCGGACAGGGAGTGACTGAAGCTTTCTTT. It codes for CASSQVGGQGVTEAFF.